Listed here is a single T cell receptor beta chain. Its target is not known. This entry comes from a study of vaccination and CD4 T cells after COVID-19. Background on the study: Overlapping spike peptides of SARS-CoV-2, HCoV-NL63, HCoV-OC43 and HCoV-229E were used, and cells were stimulated with them.

Once obtained from cultured CD4+ T cells, the DNA was sequenced using the Oncomine TCR Beta short-read assay. DNA came from CD4+ T cells after culture. TCRdb used MiXCR to reprocess the PCR reads, holding one entry per CDR3 protein. The repertoire holds about 5,400 distinct CDR3 sequences, with roughly 33% as singletons. As to treatment: roughly ten-day PBMC culture with coronavirus spike peptide pools or control peptides (ViraFEST assay). Researchers collected the unexposed donor's CD4+ T cells before the COVID-19 pandemic (2011-2018). It was after roughly ten days of culture that CD4+ T cells were isolated by negative selection. Deletions cut 4 bases from V and 6 bases from J, with 7 bases between. The CDR3 has 12 amino acids. The V gene's germline CDR1 is SGHTS and CDR2 YDEGEE.

Sequences were obtained from CD4+ T cells from blood, cultured in vitro. The J gene is TRBJ2-2, the V gene TRBV5-8; D gene ambiguous. This TCR was sampled from a human donor in good health. The CDR3 bases are TGTGCCAGCAGCACGGATGCCGGGGAGCTGTTTTTT. Amino acids: CASSTDAGELFF.